The text below deals with one T cell receptor (beta chain). Many counts were recorded for this clonotype. No antigen is known for it. Base qualities are not at hand, and no much larger clone is one base apart. V and J lose 5 bases and 10 bases, and a span of 12 bases separates them. CDR1 is given as SGHTA and CDR2 as FQGNSA, both from the germline V gene. The cysteine opens and the phenylalanine closes a CDR3 of 12 amino acids. Only CDR3 DNA remains: 36 bases, in frame from the first base. The label giving this sample's time point can be read as: newly diagnosed GD, antithyroid drugs for less than 3 months. For both TCR sequencing and RNA sequencing, RNA was extracted from PBMCs using TRIzol. The diagnosis of Graves' disease was made according to American Thyroid Association guidelines. The patients came from an endocrinology department in Xi'an, China. Each patient gave approximately 9.7 milliliters of peripheral blood, collected in an EDTA anticoagulant tube. Ficoll Paque Plus density gradient separation was used to isolate PBMCs, and no additional T cell sorting was done. An Agilent 2100 Bioanalyzer and agarose gel were used to assess RNA quality, and a NanoDrop 2000 was used to measure RNA concentration.

This entry belongs to a study of regulatory T cells in long-lasting Graves disease (dated by TCRdb to 2020 to 2022). For context, the study as a whole: Patients with newly diagnosed Graves' disease had been on antithyroid drugs for under 3 months. The study was registered as a clinical trial and conducted in China. Persistent Graves' disease patients were compared with newly diagnosed Graves' disease patients by peripheral blood TCR sequencing and RNA sequencing. TCR sequencing covered 13 persistent and 20 or so newly diagnosed Graves' disease patients, some 35 samples in total.

Results the study describes overall, beyond this receptor: Only the TCR beta chain was sequenced and analyzed. Only peripheral blood was studied, because thyroid tissue, the primary lesion, was inaccessible. Lower TCR Shannon entropy and fewer highly expanded clones were observed in persistent Graves' disease patients than in newly diagnosed patients, which suggested clonal expansion. More public clonotypes were shared among persistent patients (2,741) than among newly diagnosed patients (966). The authors noted that the small sample size was a limitation that may lower accuracy. TRBV28, TRBJ1-2 and TRBJ2-5 were preferentially used in persistent disease, while TRBV20-1 and TRBJ2-1 were favored in newly diagnosed disease.

Library method: multiplex PCR. The reads were generated on an Illumina HiSeq 4000. iRepertoire HTBI primers and Arm-PCR amplification of CDR3 regions were used to construct TCR beta libraries. Gel purification was performed on PCR products prior to sequencing. In the paper's pipeline: Across samples, fewer than 70 TRBV and roughly 15 TRBJ segments were identified and used for gene usage analysis of CDR3 amino acid clonotypes. Filtered high-quality paired reads were merged into contigs using COPE and FqMerger. BLAST was used to align contigs to IMGT TRBV, TRBD and TRBJ reference genes, with CDR3 defined following IMGT. Any clonotype with a frequency above 0.1% was classified as a highly expanded clone. Shannon entropy served as the measure of repertoire diversity, while the Gini coefficient captured V-J evenness. Public clonotypes were defined as clonotypes shared by more than one individual. TCRdb passed the public sequencing reads through fastp at Q25 and MiXCR, retaining productive beta sequences. Rows with a matching CDR3 protein are joined into one entry that keeps the most common DNA and genes. The V and J calls were determined by TCRdb, not by the authors. The table for this sample lists about 210,000 distinct CDR3 sequences; 15% to 20% of them were counted only once. The top ten constitute approximately 10% of the sample.

Another study also made use of these data, one on T cells in Graves' hyperthyroidism and ophthalmopathy. As the second paper documents: Graves' hyperthyroidism was defined as stable when no progression to ophthalmopathy occurred over 18 months of follow-up. The hyperthyroidism patients were between 18 and 65 years old and newly diagnosed, with a disease duration of less than 2 months. The study excluded patients with uncontrolled infections, other autoimmune diseases, pregnancy or lactation. Diagnoses were established on the basis of clinical symptoms, serum thyroxine and TRAb, thyroid ultrasound, and orbital computed tomography. For the first round of RT-PCR on the TCR CDR3, the HTBI primer set was used together with the Qiagen OneStep RT-PCR kit. Most expanded thyroid clonotypes (frequency above 0.001) were also found in blood, which suggests that blood repertoires may mirror thyroid immune responses. In cross-validation, a model built on a 13 V-J signature told ophthalmopathy apart from stable hyperthyroidism with under 90% sensitivity and around 81% specificity, and in testing the same model reached 80%/75%. During validation, the model predicted progression to ophthalmopathy a median of approximately 6.5 months ahead of onset, with 70.59% sensitivity and roughly 72% specificity. TCR V-J signatures able to tell the groups apart were searched for in a discovery cohort of 100 or so patients, of whom 40 to 45 had Graves' ophthalmopathy and about 60 had stable Graves' hyperthyroidism. Prospective prediction of ophthalmopathy was tested in an independent validation cohort of approximately 19 hyperthyroidism patients and around 16 patients who later progressed to ophthalmopathy. The roughly 100 discovery patients were randomly divided into training and test sets at a 7:3 ratio. In addition, the study compared T-cell repertoires in thyroid tissue and in blood from a handful of Graves' hyperthyroidism patients. Once sampling was done, hyperthyroidism patients were given methimazole at a starting dose of 30 mg daily, whereas ophthalmopathy patients were given high-dose intravenous methylprednisolone. Libraries were constructed in a second round of multiplex PCR, after which size selection and purification were performed. Sequencing of the libraries was done on an Illumina HiSeq2000 using paired-end 100 bp reads. SOAPnuke was used to process the raw data, throwing out any read that contained adapters or uncalled bases, had a mean Phred below 15, or lacked an exact constant-primer or identifier match. High-quality paired reads were merged using COPE v1.2.5, and each unique nucleotide sequence was defined as a clonotype. MiTCR v1.1 was used to align clonotypes to the IMGT TRBV, TRBD and TRBJ reference segments. Analysis was restricted to V-J combinations with a frequency above 0.0001, which covered 99.2% of repertoires. A TCS score was defined as the ratio of F50 (clonal expansion) to E x V (chaos), with BLOSUM62-based TCRdist applied between CDR3 peptides within each V-J. Welch's t-statistics and random forest reduced roughly 540 V-J features to about 12, which were used in a naive Bayes classifier (R e1071). No statistical method was used to set the sample size in advance, and investigators knew the group allocation. The paper describes TCR Vbeta CDR3 sequencing of 140 or so peripheral blood samples, made up of fewer than 50 ophthalmopathy patients, 70 to 75 hyperthyroidism patients and 17 progressor patients.

The sample in question was peripheral blood mononuclear cells (PBMCs), obtained at new diagnosis, from a patient treated with antithyroid drugs. This receptor was obtained from a woman in her twenties or thirties with Graves disease. Donor details come from another sample of the same person, matched by shared clones. The chain employs TRBV7-2 and TRBJ2-1, with the D gene uncertain. CDR3 loop: CASSQRAREQFF. The nucleotide sequence is TGTGCCAGCAGCCAAAGGGCGCGCGAGCAGTTCTTC.